This entry features one T cell receptor (beta chain) sequence. What it binds is unknown. A sample-barcoded 5' primer and a J-beta primer mix were used in a second PCR of roughly 7 to 11 cycles. One entry per CDR3 protein, called by TCRdb with MiXCR from the 5' RACE reads. The data contain about 770,000 distinct CDR3 sequences, 40% to 50% of them seen just once; the ten biggest clones take up about a fifth. This record comes from a study of blood T cells in healthy people across ages. Findings and caveats of the study: Donor CMV infection status was unknown, possibly confounding age-related changes in expanded clonotypes. PBMCs were not sorted, which prevented a conclusive comparison of naive versus antigen-experienced cells. Versus aged donors, long-lived donors had higher diversity and more naive CD4+ cells.

Germline V lookup: CDR1 SGHDT, CDR2 YYEEEE. Trimming at V came to 4 bases and at J to 0 bases, leaving 10 bases not matched to a gene. CDR3 size: 16 residues. This chain joins TRBV5-6 and TRBJ2-7, with 7 bases that match TRBD1. Input material: blood. The origin of this receptor is a man aged 55 to 70 in good health. The CDR3 nucleotides read TGTGCCAGCAGCATTGACAGGGACCTAAGCTCCTACGAGCAGTACTTC. Amino acids: CASSIDRDLSSYEQYF.